This T cell receptor (beta chain) was obtained from a study of cytomegalovirus exposure and HLA in healthy donors. On the study more broadly: Among the roughly 370 genotyped donors, 65% to 90% were placed in the Caucasian-associated ancestry cluster.

The PCR made use of 60 Vbeta and 13 Jbeta primers. Here immunoSEQ multiplex PCR was the method, and the copy in TCRdb shows in-frame clones only, minus some. The sample lists under 200,000 clones; around 80% were seen once. Germline V gives CDR1 MNHEY, CDR2 SMNVEV (reference sequence). V lost 7 bases to trimming and J lost 3 bases; unmatched junction nucleotides: 6. The CDR3 is 15 residues long. On this clone itself: Its target is unknown.

Findings of the study overall: Relative to equally common others, HLA-associated TCR beta chains showed greater clonal expansion in a later analysis.

Every donor was a healthy person donating bone marrow. This rearrangement joins TRBV27 to TRBJ2-4, with TRBD2 matching over 10 bases. Input material: PBMCs. The sequence was obtained from a woman between 50 and 59 years old in good health and CMV-seropositive. CDR3 residues: CASTAGTSVKNIQYF. CDR3 nucleotides: TGTGCCAGCACCGCCGGGACTAGCGTCAAAAACATTCAGTACTTC.